Listed here are 2 T cell receptor beta chains from one sample, sequenced in a study of cytomegalovirus exposure and HLA in healthy donors. The PCR had 60 Vbeta and 13 Jbeta primers. The assay was immunoSEQ multiplex PCR, and TCRdb's table has in-frame clones only and misses some. Of 200,000 to 250,000 clones in the sample, more than 65% were seen once. Sample: PBMCs. These receptors originate from a man aged 18 to 29 in good health and CMV-seronegative.

V is TRBV6-5 and J is TRBJ1-2, with D hard to call. Trimming removed 8 bases from V and 5 bases from J, with 15 bases in between. The CDR3 runs to 13 residues. Germline lookup yields CDR1 MNHEY and CDR2 SVGAGI. CDR3 nucleotides: TGTGCCAGCTCACCGGAGGCTTGGTATGGCTACACCTTC. Translated, it gives CASSPEAWYGYTF.

The chain has TRBV18 and TRBJ1-5; D is perhaps TRBD1 (5 bases). This CDR3 comprises 13 residues. Trimming left V 6 bases short and J 4 bases short, with 10 bases between. Germline CDR1 is KGHSH and CDR2 is LQKENI. The CDR3 nucleotides are TGTGCCAGCTCGACGGGGGAAAATCAGCCCCAGCATTTT. Translation gives CASSTGENQPQHF.